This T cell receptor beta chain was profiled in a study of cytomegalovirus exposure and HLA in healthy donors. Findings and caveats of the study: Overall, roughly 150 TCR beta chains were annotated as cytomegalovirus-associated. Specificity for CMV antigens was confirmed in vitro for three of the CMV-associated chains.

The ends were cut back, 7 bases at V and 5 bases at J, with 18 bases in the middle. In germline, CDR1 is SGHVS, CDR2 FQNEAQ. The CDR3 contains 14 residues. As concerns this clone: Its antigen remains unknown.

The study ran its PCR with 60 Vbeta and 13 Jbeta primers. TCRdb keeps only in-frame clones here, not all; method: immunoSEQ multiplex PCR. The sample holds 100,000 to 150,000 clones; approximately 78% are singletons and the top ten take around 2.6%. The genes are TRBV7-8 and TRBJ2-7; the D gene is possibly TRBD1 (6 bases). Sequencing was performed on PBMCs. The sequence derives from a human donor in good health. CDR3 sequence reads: CASTFRGVFDEQYF. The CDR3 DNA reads TGTGCCAGCACCTTCAGGGGCGTTTTCGACGAGCAGTACTTC.